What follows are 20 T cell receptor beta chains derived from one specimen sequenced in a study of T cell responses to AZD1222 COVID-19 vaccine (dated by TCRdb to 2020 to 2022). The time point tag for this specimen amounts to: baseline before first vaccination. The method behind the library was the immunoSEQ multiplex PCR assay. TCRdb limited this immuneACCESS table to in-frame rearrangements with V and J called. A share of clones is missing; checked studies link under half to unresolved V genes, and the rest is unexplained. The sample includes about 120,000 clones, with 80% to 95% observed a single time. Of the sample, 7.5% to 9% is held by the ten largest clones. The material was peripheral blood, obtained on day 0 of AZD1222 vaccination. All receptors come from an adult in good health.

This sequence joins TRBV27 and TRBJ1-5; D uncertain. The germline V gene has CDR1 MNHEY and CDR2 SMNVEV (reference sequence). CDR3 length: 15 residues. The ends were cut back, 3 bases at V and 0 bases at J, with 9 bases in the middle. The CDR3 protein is CASSLVAYSNQPQHF. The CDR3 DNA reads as TGTGCCAGCAGTTTGGTGGCTTATAGCAATCAGCCCCAGCATTTT.

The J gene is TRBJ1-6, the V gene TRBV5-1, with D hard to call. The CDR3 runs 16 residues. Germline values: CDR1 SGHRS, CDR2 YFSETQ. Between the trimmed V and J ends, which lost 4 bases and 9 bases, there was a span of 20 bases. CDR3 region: CASSEPGPDLGSPLHF. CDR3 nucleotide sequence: TGCGCCAGCAGCGAACCGGGCCCCGATTTAGGTTCACCCCTCCACTTT.

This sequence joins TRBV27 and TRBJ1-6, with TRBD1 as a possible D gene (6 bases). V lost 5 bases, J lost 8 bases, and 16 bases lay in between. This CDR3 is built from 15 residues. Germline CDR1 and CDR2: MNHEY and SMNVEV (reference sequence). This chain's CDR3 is CASSPDSRSYSPLHF. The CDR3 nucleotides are TGTGCCAGCAGTCCGGACAGCCGATCCTATTCACCCCTCCACTTT.

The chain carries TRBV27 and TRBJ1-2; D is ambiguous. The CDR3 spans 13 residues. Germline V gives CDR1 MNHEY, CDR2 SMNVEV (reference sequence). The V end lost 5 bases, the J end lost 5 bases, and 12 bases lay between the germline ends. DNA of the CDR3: TGTGCCAGCAGTCCGACCGCAGGTTATGGCTACACCTTC. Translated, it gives CASSPTAGYGYTF.

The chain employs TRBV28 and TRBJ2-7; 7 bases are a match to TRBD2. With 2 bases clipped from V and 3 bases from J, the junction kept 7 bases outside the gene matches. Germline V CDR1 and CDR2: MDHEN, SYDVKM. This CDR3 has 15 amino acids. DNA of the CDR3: TGTGCCAGCAGTTTACTACCCGGGACTAACTACGAGCAGTACTTC. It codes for CASSLLPGTNYEQYF.

The CDR3 is CASSLAAAPGNSPLHF. The CDR3 nucleotides are TGTGCCAGCAGCCTGGCGGCAGCCCCGGGGAATTCACCCCTCCACTTT. The J gene is TRBJ1-6, the V gene TRBV7-2; D not certain. In germline, CDR1 is SGHTA, CDR2 FQGNSA. V lost 5 bases, J lost 7 bases, and 18 bases lay in between. The CDR3 consists of 16 residues.

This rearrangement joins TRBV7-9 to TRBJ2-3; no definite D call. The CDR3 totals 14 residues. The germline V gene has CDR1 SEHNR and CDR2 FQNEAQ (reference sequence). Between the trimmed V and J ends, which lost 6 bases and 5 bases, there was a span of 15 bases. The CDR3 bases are TGTGCCAGCAGACCTTCTGGACCTCAAGATACGCAGTATTTT. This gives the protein CASRPSGPQDTQYF.

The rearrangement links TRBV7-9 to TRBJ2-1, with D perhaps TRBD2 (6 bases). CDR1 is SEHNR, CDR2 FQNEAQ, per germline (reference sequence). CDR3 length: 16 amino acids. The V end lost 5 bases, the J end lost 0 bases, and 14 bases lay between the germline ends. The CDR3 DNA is TGTGCCAGCAGCCCCGGGGCGGGGAACTCCTACAATGAGCAGTTCTTC. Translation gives CASSPGAGNSYNEQFF.

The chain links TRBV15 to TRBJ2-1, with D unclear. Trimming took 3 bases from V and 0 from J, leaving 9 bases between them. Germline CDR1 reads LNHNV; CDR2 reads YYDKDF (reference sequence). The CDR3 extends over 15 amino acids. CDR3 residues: CATSSKMSSYNEQFF. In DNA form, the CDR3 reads TGTGCCACCAGCAGCAAGATGAGCTCCTACAATGAGCAGTTCTTC.

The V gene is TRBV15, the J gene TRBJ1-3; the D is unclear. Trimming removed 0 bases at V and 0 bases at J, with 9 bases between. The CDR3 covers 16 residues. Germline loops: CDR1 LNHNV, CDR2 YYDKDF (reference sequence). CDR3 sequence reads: CATSRDRSSSGNTIYF. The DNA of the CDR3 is TGTGCCACCAGCAGAGATCGATCAAGCTCTGGAAACACCATATATTTT.

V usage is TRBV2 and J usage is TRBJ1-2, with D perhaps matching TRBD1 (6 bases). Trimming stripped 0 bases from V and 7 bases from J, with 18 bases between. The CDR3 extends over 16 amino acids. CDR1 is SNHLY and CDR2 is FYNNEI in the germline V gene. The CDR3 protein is CASSEAGTLVRGGYTF. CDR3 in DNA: TGTGCCAGCAGTGAAGCAGGGACACTCGTTCGGGGTGGCTACACCTTC. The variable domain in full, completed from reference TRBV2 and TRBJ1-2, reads EPEVTQTPSHQVTQMGQEVILRCVPISNHLYFYWYRQILGQKVEFLVSFYNNEISEKSEIFDDQFSVERPDGSNFTLKIRSTKLEDSAMYFCASSEAGTLVRGGYTFGSGTRLTVV.

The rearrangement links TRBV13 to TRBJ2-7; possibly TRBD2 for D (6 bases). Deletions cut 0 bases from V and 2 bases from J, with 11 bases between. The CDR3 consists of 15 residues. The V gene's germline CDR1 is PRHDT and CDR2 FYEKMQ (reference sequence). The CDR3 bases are TGTGCCAGCAGCTTAGGAGCTAGCGCCGCCTACGAGCAGTACTTC. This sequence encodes CASSLGASAAYEQYF.

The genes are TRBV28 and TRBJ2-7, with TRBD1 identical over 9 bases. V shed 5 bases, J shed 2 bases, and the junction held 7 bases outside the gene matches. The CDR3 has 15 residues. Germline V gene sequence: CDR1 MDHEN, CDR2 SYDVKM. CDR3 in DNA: TGTGCCAGCAGTCAATGGACAGGGGTCCCCTACGAGCAGTACTTC. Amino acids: CASSQWTGVPYEQYF.

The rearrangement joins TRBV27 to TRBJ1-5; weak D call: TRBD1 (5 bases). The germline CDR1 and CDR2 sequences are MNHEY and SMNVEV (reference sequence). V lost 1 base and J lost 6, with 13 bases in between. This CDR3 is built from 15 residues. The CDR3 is CASSLFGQGGQPQHF. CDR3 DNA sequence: TGTGCCAGCAGTTTATTCGGCCAGGGAGGTCAGCCCCAGCATTTT.

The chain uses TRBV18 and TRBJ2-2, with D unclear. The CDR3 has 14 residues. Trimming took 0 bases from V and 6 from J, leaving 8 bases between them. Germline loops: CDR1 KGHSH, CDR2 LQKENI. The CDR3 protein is CASSPPSRAGELFF. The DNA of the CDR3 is TGTGCCAGCTCACCACCGTCCCGGGCCGGGGAGCTGTTTTTT.

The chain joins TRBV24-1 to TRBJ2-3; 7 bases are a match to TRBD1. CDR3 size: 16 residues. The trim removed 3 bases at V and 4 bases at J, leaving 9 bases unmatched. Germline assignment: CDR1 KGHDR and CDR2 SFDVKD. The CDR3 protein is CATSDKGTVPPDTQYF. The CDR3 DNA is TGTGCCACCAGTGATAAGGGGACAGTCCCCCCAGATACGCAGTATTTT.

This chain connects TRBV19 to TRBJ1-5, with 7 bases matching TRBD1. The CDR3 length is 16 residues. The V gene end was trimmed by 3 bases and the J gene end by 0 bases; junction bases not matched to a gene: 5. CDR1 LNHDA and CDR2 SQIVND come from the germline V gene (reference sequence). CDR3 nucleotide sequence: TGTGCCAGTAGTATTGCGGGACAGACTAGCAATCAGCCCCAGCATTTT. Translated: CASSIAGQTSNQPQHF.

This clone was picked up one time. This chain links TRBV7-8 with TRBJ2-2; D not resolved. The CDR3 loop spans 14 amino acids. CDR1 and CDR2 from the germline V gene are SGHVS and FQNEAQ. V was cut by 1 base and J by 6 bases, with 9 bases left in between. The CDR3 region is CASSLGQNPGELFF. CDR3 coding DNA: TGTGCCAGCAGCTTAGGCCAGAATCCCGGGGAGCTGTTTTTT. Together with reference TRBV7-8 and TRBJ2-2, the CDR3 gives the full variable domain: GAGVSQSPRYKVAKRGQDVALRCDPISGHVSLFWYQQALGQGPEFLTYFQNEAQLDKSGLPSDRFFAERPEGSVSTLKIQRTQQEDSAVYLCASSLGQNPGELFFGEGSRLTVL.

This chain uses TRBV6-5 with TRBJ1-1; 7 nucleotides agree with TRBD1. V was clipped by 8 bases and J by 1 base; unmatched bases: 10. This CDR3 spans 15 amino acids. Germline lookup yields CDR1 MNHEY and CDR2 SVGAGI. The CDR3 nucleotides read TGTGCCAGCGCGAGCGGGGGACAGCCGAACACTGAAGCTTTCTTT. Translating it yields CASASGGQPNTEAFF.

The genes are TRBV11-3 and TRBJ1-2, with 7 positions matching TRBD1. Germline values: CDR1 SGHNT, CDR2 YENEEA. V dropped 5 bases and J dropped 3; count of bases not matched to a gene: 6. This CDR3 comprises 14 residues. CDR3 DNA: TGTGCCAGCAGCCCGGGGGACAGAGACTATGGCTACACCTTC. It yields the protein CASSPGDRDYGYTF.